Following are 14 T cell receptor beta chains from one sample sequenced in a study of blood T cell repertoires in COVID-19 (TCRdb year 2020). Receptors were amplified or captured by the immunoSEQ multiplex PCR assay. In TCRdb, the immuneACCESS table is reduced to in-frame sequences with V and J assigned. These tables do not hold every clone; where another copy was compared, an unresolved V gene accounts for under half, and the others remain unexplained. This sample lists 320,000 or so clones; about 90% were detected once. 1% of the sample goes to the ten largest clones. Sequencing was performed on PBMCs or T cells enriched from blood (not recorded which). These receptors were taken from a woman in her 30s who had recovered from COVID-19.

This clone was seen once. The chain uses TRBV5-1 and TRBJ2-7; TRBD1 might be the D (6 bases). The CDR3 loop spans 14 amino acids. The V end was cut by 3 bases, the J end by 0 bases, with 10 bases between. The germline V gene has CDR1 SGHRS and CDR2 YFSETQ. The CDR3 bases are TGCGCCAGCAGCTGGGACACAAGCTCCTACGAGCAGTACTTC. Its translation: CASSWDTSSYEQYF.

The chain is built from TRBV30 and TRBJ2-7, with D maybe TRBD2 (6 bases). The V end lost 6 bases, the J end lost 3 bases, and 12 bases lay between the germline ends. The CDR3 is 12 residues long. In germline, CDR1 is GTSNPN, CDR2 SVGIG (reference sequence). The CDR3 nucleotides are TGTGCCTGTTTCACGCGGGGCTACGAGCAGTACTTC. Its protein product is CACFTRGYEQYF.

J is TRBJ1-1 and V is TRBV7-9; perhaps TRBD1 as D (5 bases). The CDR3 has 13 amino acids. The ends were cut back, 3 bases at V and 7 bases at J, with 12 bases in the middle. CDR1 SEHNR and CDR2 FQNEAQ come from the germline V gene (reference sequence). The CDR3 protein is CASSFSQGVEAFF. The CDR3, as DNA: TGTGCCAGCAGCTTCTCCCAGGGTGTTGAAGCTTTCTTT.

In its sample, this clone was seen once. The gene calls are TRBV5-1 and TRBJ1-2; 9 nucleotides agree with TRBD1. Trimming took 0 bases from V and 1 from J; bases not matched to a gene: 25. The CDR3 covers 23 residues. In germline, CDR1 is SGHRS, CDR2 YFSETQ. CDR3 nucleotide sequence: TGCGCCAGCAGCTTGGCCTTCAGGAAACCGTCCGGGACAGGGAGCCCTCGTAACTATGGCTACACCTTC. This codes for CASSLAFRKPSGTGSPRNYGYTF.

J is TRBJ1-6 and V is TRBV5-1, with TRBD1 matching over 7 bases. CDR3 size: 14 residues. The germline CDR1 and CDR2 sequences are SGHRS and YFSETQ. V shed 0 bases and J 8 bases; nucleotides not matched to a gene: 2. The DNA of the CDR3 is TGCGCCAGCAGCTTGGGGGACAGAGATTCACCCCTCCACTTT. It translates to CASSLGDRDSPLHF.

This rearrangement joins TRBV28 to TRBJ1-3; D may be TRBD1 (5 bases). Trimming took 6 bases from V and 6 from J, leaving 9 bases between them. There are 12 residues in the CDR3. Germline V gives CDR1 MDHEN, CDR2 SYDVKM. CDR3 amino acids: CASRGDSNTIYF. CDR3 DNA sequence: TGTGCCAGCAGGGGGGACTCAAACACCATATATTTT.

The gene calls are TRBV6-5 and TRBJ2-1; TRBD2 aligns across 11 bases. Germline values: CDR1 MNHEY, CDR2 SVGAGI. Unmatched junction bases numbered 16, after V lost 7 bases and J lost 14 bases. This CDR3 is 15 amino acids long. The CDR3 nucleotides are TGTGCCAGCACCCGCCTGGTAGCGGGGGGGCCTCTGGAGTTCTTC. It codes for CASTRLVAGGPLEFF.

As DNA, the CDR3 is TGTGCCAGCAGCTATGGGAGAGGAAACACCATATATTTT. Translated: CASSYGRGNTIYF. The rearrangement joins TRBV5-6 to TRBJ1-3; D is ambiguous. Trimming shortened V by 3 bases and J by 4 bases, and 8 bases separated the two germline ends. The CDR3 totals 13 residues. The germline CDR1 and CDR2 sequences are SGHDT and YYEEEE.

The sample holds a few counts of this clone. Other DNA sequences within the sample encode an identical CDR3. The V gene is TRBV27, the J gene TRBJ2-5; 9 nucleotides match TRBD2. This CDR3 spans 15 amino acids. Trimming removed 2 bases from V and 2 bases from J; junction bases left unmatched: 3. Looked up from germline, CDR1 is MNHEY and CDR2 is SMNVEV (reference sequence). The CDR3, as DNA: TGTGCCAGCAGTTTAGGTAGCGGGGGTCAAGAGACCCAGTACTTC. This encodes CASSLGSGGQETQYF.

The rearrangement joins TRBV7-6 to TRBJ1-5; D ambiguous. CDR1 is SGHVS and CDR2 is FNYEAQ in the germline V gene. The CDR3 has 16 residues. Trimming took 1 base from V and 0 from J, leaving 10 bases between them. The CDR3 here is CASSLEVAGSNQPQHF. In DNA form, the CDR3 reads TGTGCCAGCAGCTTAGAGGTCGCGGGTAGCAATCAGCCCCAGCATTTT. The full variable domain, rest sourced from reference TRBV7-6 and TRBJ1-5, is GAGVSQSPRYKVTKRGQDVALRCDPISGHVSLYWYRQALGQGPEFLTYFNYEAQQDKSGLPNDRFSAERPEGSISTLTIQRTEQRDSAMYRCASSLEVAGSNQPQHFGDGTRLSIL.

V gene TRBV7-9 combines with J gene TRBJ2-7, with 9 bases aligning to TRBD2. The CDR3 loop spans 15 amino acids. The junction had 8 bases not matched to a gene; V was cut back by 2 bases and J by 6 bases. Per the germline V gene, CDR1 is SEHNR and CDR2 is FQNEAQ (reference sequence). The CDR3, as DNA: TGTGCCAGCAGCTTAAACCTGCGGGGGGGCAGCGAGCAGTACTTC. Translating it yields CASSLNLRGGSEQYF.

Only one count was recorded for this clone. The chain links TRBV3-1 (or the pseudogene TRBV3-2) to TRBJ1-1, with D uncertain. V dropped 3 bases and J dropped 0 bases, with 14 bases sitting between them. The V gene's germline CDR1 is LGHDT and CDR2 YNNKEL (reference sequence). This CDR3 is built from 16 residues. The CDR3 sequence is CASSQVPLTMNTEAFF. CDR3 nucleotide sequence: TGTGCCAGCAGCCAGGTTCCCCTTACAATGAACACTGAAGCTTTCTTT.

CDR3 bases: TGTGCCAGTAGGCCAGCGGGGGGGCCCCTAGGGACAGATACGCAGTATTTT. Its translation is CASRPAGGPLGTDTQYF. V gene TRBV19 combines with J gene TRBJ2-3; TRBD2 aligns across 10 bases. Unmatched junction bases numbered 12, after V lost 6 bases and J lost 3 bases. This CDR3 comprises 17 residues. The germline gives CDR1 LNHDA, CDR2 SQIVND (reference sequence).

CDR3 loop: CASSLDLAGNAALSAPLHF. CDR3 nucleotides: TGTGCCAGCAGCTTAGATCTAGCTGGTAACGCTGCCCTTTCGGCTCCCCTCCACTTT. The rearrangement links TRBV11-2 to TRBJ1-6, with D unresolved. Germline CDR1 is SGHAT and CDR2 is FQNNGV. V gave up 0 bases and J gave up 13 bases, with 28 bases separating them. The CDR3 extends over 19 amino acids. Filled out from reference TRBV11-2 and TRBJ1-6, the complete variable domain reads EAGVAQSPRYKIIEKRQSVAFWCNPISGHATLYWYQQILGQGPKLLIQFQNNGVVDDSQLPKDRFSAERLKGVDSTLKIQPAKLEDSAVYLCASSLDLAGNAALSAPLHFGNGTRLTVT.